This is a list of T cell receptor beta chains from one sample in a study of Ad26.COV2.S vaccination and SARS-CoV-2 variants. Only in-frame clones appear in the TCRdb table, and some are missing; sequencing was by immunoSEQ multiplex PCR. Among more than 300,000 clones listed, around 83% were seen once. Sequencing was performed on peripheral blood, taken in a trial of Ad26.COV2.S vaccine versus placebo. The receptors were sampled from a person aged 18-60 years who received the Ad26.COV2.S COVID-19 vaccine or a placebo. Each CDR3 is given with its conserved first and last residue. The order of the fields is J gene, D gene, clone size, V gene, CDR3 DNA, CDR3 protein. The D gene is left open where the match is weak. For some rows the clone size is stated as once, few or many, or as a class when expanded; others skip it.

TRBJ1-2	TRBD1	NA	TRBV5-1	TGCGCCAGCAGATCCCACGACAGGGCTGATGGCTACACCTTC	CASRSHDRADGYTF
TRBJ1-2	TRBD1	NA	TRBV5-1	TGCGCCAGCAGCTTCACGACAGGGTATGGCTACACCTTC	CASSFTTGYGYTF
TRBJ1-6	NA	NA	TRBV7-2	TGTGCCAGCAGCTCATCCTCCCTGACAAGGGATTCACCCCTCCACTTT	CASSSSSLTRDSPLHF
TRBJ1-1	NA	NA	TRBV5-1	TGCGCCAGCAGCCCGAGGGACGGCCGGGAGGACACTGAAGCTTTCTTT	CASSPRDGREDTEAFF
TRBJ2-3	TRBD2	NA	TRBV7-9	TGTGCCAGCAGCCCCCAGCGGGGAGGGAGTAGCACAGATACGCAGTATTTT	CASSPQRGGSSTDTQYF
TRBJ2-7	TRBD1	NA	TRBV11-2	TGTGCCAGCAGCTCCGACAGGGGACGGGAGCAGTACTTC	CASSSDRGREQYF
TRBJ1-3	TRBD1	NA	TRBV7-2	TGTGCCAGCAGCCCCCGACAGGGTACCTCTGGAAACACCATATATTTT	CASSPRQGTSGNTIYF
TRBJ1-3	NA	once	TRBV5-4	TGTGCCAGCAGCTTGGGCCCCGCAGACAGATCTGGAAACACCATATATTTT	CASSLGPADRSGNTIYF
TRBJ2-5	TRBD1	NA	TRBV7-2	TGTGCCAGCAGCTTAAACAGGGGACAAGAGACCCAGTACTTC	CASSLNRGQETQYF
TRBJ1-5	NA	NA	TRBV3-1/TRBV3-2	TGTGCCAGCAGCCGTAGACAATCTCAGCCCCAGCATTTT	CASSRRQSQPQHF
TRBJ1-1	TRBD1	NA	TRBV29-1	TGCAGCGTCAGAAAACAGGGGATGAACACTGAAGCTTTCTTT	CSVRKQGMNTEAFF
TRBJ1-2	TRBD1	NA	TRBV3-1/TRBV3-2	TGTGCCAGCAGCCACCCCAGCCGGGACAGGGGCTATGGCTACACCTTC	CASSHPSRDRGYGYTF
TRBJ1-1	TRBD1	NA	TRBV7-9	TGTGCCAGCAGCGTGGGGCCCGGGACAGGGCTCCCTGAAGCTTTCTTT	CASSVGPGTGLPEAFF
TRBJ2-1	TRBD1	NA	TRBV25-1	TGTGCCAGCTCGAGGGGGACAGGGGGGTACAATGAGCAGTTCTTC	CASSRGTGGYNEQFF
TRBJ1-2	NA	NA	TRBV18	TGTGCCAGCTCACCACGCCCGGGGGATGGCTACACCTTC	CASSPRPGDGYTF
TRBJ1-1	NA	once	TRBV2	TGTGCCAGCAGTGTAGCTGGGTGGATGAACACTGAAGCTTTCTTT	CASSVAGWMNTEAFF
TRBJ1-6	NA	NA	TRBV6-2/TRBV6-3	TGTGCCAGCAGTCGGACCCAGGATTATAATTCACCCCTCCACTTT	CASSRTQDYNSPLHF
TRBJ2-7	TRBD2	NA	TRBV29-1	TGCAGCGTCAGTCCTAGCGGGGACGAGCAGTACTTC	CSVSPSGDEQYF
TRBJ2-3	NA	NA	TRBV28	TGTGCCAGCAGCACTATATCCCCCCTGGCGGGGACCTACGAACGAGCAGATACGCAGTATTTT	CASSTISPLAGTYERADTQYF
TRBJ2-7	NA	NA	TRBV10-3	TGTGCCATCAGTGAGGAGATCGCCTACGAGCAGTACTTC	CAISEEIAYEQYF
TRBJ2-1	TRBD2	NA	TRBV14	TGTGCCAGCAGCCGGGCCGCGGGGGGGCCCTACAATGAGCAGTTCTTC	CASSRAAGGPYNEQFF
TRBJ1-1	NA	NA	TRBV7-6	TGTGCCAGCAGCGGAAACCCCGCCGACGGGGGCTTGAACACTGAAGCTTTCTTT	CASSGNPADGGLNTEAFF
TRBJ2-3	NA	NA	TRBV20-1	TGCAGTGCTAGTCTGGGTCAAGGCCCCACAGATACGCAGTATTTT	CSASLGQGPTDTQYF
TRBJ1-1	NA	NA	TRBV10-3	TGTGCCATCAGTGACAGGGAGAACACTGAAGCTTTCTTT	CAISDRENTEAFF
TRBJ1-6	TRBD1	NA	TRBV27	TGTGCCAGCAGAATTGGACAGGGGGCCTATAATTCACCCCTCCACTTT	CASRIGQGAYNSPLHF
TRBJ1-2	TRBD1	NA	TRBV28	TGTGCCAGCAGTATCCTAGGACAGGGGGTGTACTATGGCTACACCTTC	CASSILGQGVYYGYTF
TRBJ1-1	NA	NA	TRBV5-1	TGCGCCAGCAGCTTGGACAAGGGGCGTGGGACTGAAGCTTTCTTT	CASSLDKGRGTEAFF
TRBJ1-1	NA	NA	TRBV30	TGTGCCCGGAGTCTAGGTACCAACACTGAAGCTTTCTTT	CARSLGTNTEAFF
TRBJ1-6	TRBD1	NA	TRBV7-2	TGTGCCAGCAGCAGCCGACAGGGACCCAATTCACCCCTCCACTTT	CASSSRQGPNSPLHF
TRBJ2-5	TRBD1	once	TRBV30	TGTGCCTGGAGGAGACAGGGTGAAGAGACCCAGTACTTC	CAWRRQGEETQYF
TRBJ1-5	NA	once	TRBV2	TGTGCCAGCAGCCGCGAGGGGGGGCAGCCCCAGCATTTT	CASSREGGQPQHF
TRBJ1-2	TRBD1	few	TRBV2	TGTGCCAGCAGCACAGGGGCCACCTATGGCTACACCTTC	CASSTGATYGYTF
TRBJ2-3	TRBD1	NA	TRBV5-1	TGCGCCAGCAGCTTTCCTCGCTCCTTCTCCGGGACAGGGGCAGATACGCAGTATTTT	CASSFPRSFSGTGADTQYF
TRBJ1-5	TRBD1	once	TRBV2	TGTGCCAGCAGCCCCAGACAGGGGGCTAGCAATCAGCCCCAGCATTTT	CASSPRQGASNQPQHF
TRBJ1-3	NA	NA	TRBV19	TGTGCCAGTAGTATTCGGGGCGGGAGCTCTGGAAACACCATATATTTT	CASSIRGGSSGNTIYF
TRBJ2-1	TRBD1	NA	TRBV10-3	TGTGCCCCCCATGAGACAGGGGGTAATGAGCAGTTCTTC	CAPHETGGNEQFF
TRBJ1-2	TRBD1	NA	TRBV25-1	TGTGCCAGCAGTAACGAGGGGGCAGGCTATGGCTACACCTTC	CASSNEGAGYGYTF
TRBJ1-1	NA	few	TRBV5-6	TGTGCCAGCAGCTTAGTATCGCCTGGAGGCACTGAAGCTTTCTTT	CASSLVSPGGTEAFF
TRBJ1-5	NA	NA	TRBV6-2/TRBV6-3	TGTGCCAGCAGTTTTTATTCGGTGGGCAATCAGCCCCAGCATTTT	CASSFYSVGNQPQHF
TRBJ2-4	TRBD1	few	TRBV6-5	TGTGCCAGCAGTCCATTACAGGGGACCAAAAACATTCAGTACTTC	CASSPLQGTKNIQYF
TRBJ2-1	NA	NA	TRBV19	TGTGCCGCCCAAGGGGGTTCCGGCGTTTACAATGAGCAGTTCTTC	CAAQGGSGVYNEQFF
TRBJ2-4	NA	once	TRBV7-8	TGTGCCAGCAGCTTTACATTCGCCAAAAACATTCAGTACTTC	CASSFTFAKNIQYF
TRBJ2-5	TRBD2	NA	TRBV19	TGTGCCAGTAGTGCGGGGACTAGCGGCCTGGCGGCCCAGTACTTC	CASSAGTSGLAAQYF
TRBJ2-7	TRBD1	NA	TRBV3-1/TRBV3-2	TGTGCCAGCAGCCCCGGGACAGGGGACTACGAGCAGTACTTC	CASSPGTGDYEQYF
TRBJ1-6	NA	NA	TRBV19	TGTGCCAGTAGTCGAACCGATAATTCACCCCTCCACTTT	CASSRTDNSPLHF
TRBJ2-5	NA	NA	TRBV5-6	TGTGCCAGCAGCTTTTTGAGTCCAAGAGAGGCCCAGTACTTC	CASSFLSPREAQYF
TRBJ1-3	NA	NA	TRBV2	TGTGCCAGCAGTGCGCATGGAACTGGAAACACCATATATTTT	CASSAHGTGNTIYF
TRBJ1-2	NA	NA	TRBV20-1	TGCAGTGCTCTCCGGGGCGAGGGCTACACCTTC	CSALRGEGYTF
TRBJ1-6	NA	NA	TRBV27	TGTGCCAGCAGTTTTGCAGGGGAGATTTCACCCCTCCACTTT	CASSFAGEISPLHF
TRBJ1-4	TRBD1	few	TRBV7-9	TGTGCCAGCAGCAACACAGGGGGACGAGAAAAACTGTTTTTT	CASSNTGGREKLFF
TRBJ1-4	NA	once	TRBV30	TGTGCCTGGAGTGAACAGTTTAATGAAAAACTGTTTTTT	CAWSEQFNEKLFF
TRBJ1-3	NA	NA	TRBV6-5	TGTGCCAGCAGTTACTCACAGGGCGCTGGAAACACCATATATTTT	CASSYSQGAGNTIYF
TRBJ2-4	NA	NA	TRBV15	TGTGCCACCAGCGGGAGGACAGTTCTAGCCAAAAACATTCAGTACTTC	CATSGRTVLAKNIQYF
TRBJ1-1	NA	NA	TRBV7-9	TGTGCCAGCAGCCCCGTGCCCGGGGGGAACACTGAAGCTTTCTTT	CASSPVPGGNTEAFF
TRBJ2-4	TRBD1	NA	TRBV4-1	TGCGCCAGCAGCCACAGGGACAGGGATGGTCCTTTAGCCAAAAACATTCAGTACTTC	CASSHRDRDGPLAKNIQYF
TRBJ2-7	TRBD2	few	TRBV7-2	TGTGCCAGCAGCTTAGCGCCTAGCGGGGGGTACGAGCAGTACTTC	CASSLAPSGGYEQYF
TRBJ1-4	TRBD1	NA	TRBV4-2	TGTGCCAGCAGCCAAGAGTTGCCGACAGGGGCTCAGAAAAATGAAAAACTGTTTTTT	CASSQELPTGAQKNEKLFF